Shown below are 29 T cell receptor beta chains from a single sample sequenced in a study of long-term antiretroviral therapy in people with HIV. It was version v3.0 of the immunoSEQ assay that was run at survey level. Assay: immunoSEQ multiplex PCR; the TCRdb copy retains only in-frame clones and omits some. The sample records tens of thousands of clones, less than 98% being singletons. The sample consisted of unsorted PBMCs, taken 6.9 years after starting antiretroviral therapy. All receptors come from a man aged 25 to 40 with HIV.

The chain uses TRBV7-8 and TRBJ2-7; D perhaps matches TRBD1 (6 bases). The CDR3 length is 12 residues. Trimming left V 6 bases short and J 7 bases short, with 13 bases between. Per germline, CDR1 SGHVS and CDR2 FQNEAQ. In nucleotides, the CDR3 is TGTGCCAGCAGGGGGGCCGCTGGAGAGCAGTACTTC. Translating it yields CASRGAAGEQYF.

This chain joins TRBV6-5 and TRBJ1-1; D gene unclear. The CDR3 length is 13 residues. The germline gives CDR1 MNHEY, CDR2 SVGAGI. The germline V and J ends were trimmed by 5 bases and 1 base, with 8 bases remaining between them. In nucleotides, the CDR3 is TGTGCCAGCAGTAGAAACAAGAACACTGAAGCTTTCTTT. As protein: CASSRNKNTEAFF.

This chain uses TRBV6-5 with TRBJ1-2; 7 nucleotides align to TRBD1. This CDR3 region has 13 residues. Germline loops: CDR1 MNHEY, CDR2 SVGAGI. V shed 5 bases and J 6 bases; nucleotides not matched to a gene: 6. The CDR3 bases are TGTGCCAGCAGTAGGGGGCGCGGGAATGGCTACACCTTC. It encodes CASSRGRGNGYTF.

To note about this clone: This specimen includes other DNA sequences encoding the same CDR3. This sequence joins TRBV4-3 and TRBJ2-5, with a tentative D call TRBD1 (5 bases). Trimming cost V 0 bases and J 4 bases, with 6 bases left between them. This CDR3 has 13 residues. The germline V gene has CDR1 LGHNA and CDR2 YSLEER. The CDR3 loop reads CASSQDRAETQYF. In DNA, the CDR3 is TGCGCCAGCAGCCAAGACAGGGCAGAGACCCAGTACTTC.

This clone has just one count. This chain links TRBV15 with TRBJ2-2; 10 positions match TRBD1. V lost 3 bases, J lost 0 bases, and 10 bases stayed unmatched. Germline lookup yields CDR1 LNHNV and CDR2 YYDKDF (reference sequence). The CDR3 has 19 amino acids. The CDR3 DNA reads as TGTGCCACCAGCAGGACATTGCCGACAGGGGGCCCGAACACCGGGGAGCTGTTTTTT. Its protein is CATSRTLPTGGPNTGELFF.

The V gene is TRBV19, the J gene TRBJ2-2; D unclear. The CDR3 covers 12 residues. V shed 3 bases and J shed 6 bases, with 5 bases lying between them. Germline-derived CDR1 and CDR2 are LNHDA and SQIVND (reference sequence). The CDR3 sequence is CASSMLAGELFF. CDR3 DNA: TGTGCCAGTAGTATGCTAGCCGGGGAGCTGTTTTTT.

The chain employs TRBV6-1 and TRBJ2-2; a possible D gene is TRBD1 (6 bases). Germline V gene lookup returns CDR1 MNHNS and CDR2 SASEGT. The ends were cut back, 3 bases at V and 6 bases at J, with 8 bases in the middle. The CDR3 sequence is 13 residues long. The CDR3 reads CASSDNRAGELFF. The DNA for the CDR3 is TGTGCCAGCAGTGACAACAGGGCCGGGGAGCTGTTTTTT.

The chain joins TRBV10-3 to TRBJ2-1, with D unclear. CDR3 size: 11 residues. Germline V lookup: CDR1 ENHRY, CDR2 SYGVKD. The V end was cut by 7 bases, the J end by 5 bases, with 6 bases between. For the CDR3, the DNA is TGTGCCATCACCGAGAACAATGAGCAGTTCTTC. Translated: CAITENNEQFF.

V gene TRBV11-1 combines with J gene TRBJ1-1, with no clear D. Germline values: CDR1 SGHAT, CDR2 FQDESV (reference sequence). CDR3 length equals 13 residues. Trimming cost V 1 base and J 1 base, with 4 bases left between them. CDR3 in amino acids: CASSLGQNTEAFF. DNA for the CDR3: TGTGCCAGCAGCTTAGGACAGAACACTGAAGCTTTCTTT.

This chain uses TRBV6-1 with TRBJ2-5; 12 bases fit TRBD2. Germline CDR1 and CDR2: MNHNS and SASEGT. Losses at the gene ends were 4 bases for V and 2 bases for J; bases not matched to a gene: 5. The CDR3 totals 16 residues. In DNA, the CDR3 is TGTGCCAGCAGTGGACTAGCGGGGGCTCCACAAGAGACCCAGTACTTC. Translated, it gives CASSGLAGAPQETQYF.

This clone was detected once. The gene calls are TRBV27 and TRBJ2-1; 10 bases fit TRBD1. The CDR3 spans 17 residues. V shed 6 bases and J 4 bases; nucleotides not matched to a gene: 12. Germline V gene sequence: CDR1 MNHEY, CDR2 SMNVEV (reference sequence). The CDR3 sequence is CASSRDRGGMGYNEQFF. The CDR3 DNA sequence: TGTGCCAGCAGCCGGGACAGGGGTGGTATGGGGTACAATGAGCAGTTCTTC.

The chain recombines TRBV28 with TRBJ1-5; no clear D gene. The CDR3 is 16 residues long. V was pared by 5 bases and J by 1 base, with 15 bases between. From germline, CDR1 is MDHEN and CDR2 SYDVKM. CDR3 bases: TGTGCCAGCAGTCCCTATGGACCGGCGAGCAATCAGCCCCAGCATTTT. This sequence encodes CASSPYGPASNQPQHF. Full variable domain (remainder filled in from reference TRBV28 and TRBJ1-5): DVKVTQSSRYLVKRTGEKVFLECVQDMDHENMFWYRQDPGLGLRLIYFSYDVKMKEKGDIPEGYSVSREKKERFSLILESASTNQTSMYLCASSPYGPASNQPQHFGDGTRLSIL.

In nucleotides, the CDR3 is TGTGCCGCCGGGGGGAACATTCAGTACTTC. Protein product: CAAGGNIQYF. The chain links TRBV19 to TRBJ2-4; TRBD2 matches at 7 bases. The CDR3 loop spans 10 amino acids. Per germline, CDR1 LNHDA and CDR2 SQIVND (reference sequence). V gave up 11 bases and J gave up 7 bases; unmatched junction bases: 2.

The V and J genes are TRBV7-2 and TRBJ2-7; no definite D call. The CDR3 loop spans 15 amino acids. V lost 0 bases and J lost 7, with 16 bases in between. Germline V CDR1 and CDR2: SGHTA, FQGNSA. The CDR3 DNA is TGTGCCAGCAGCTTAGCGGCCAGCCATCCCTCGGAGCAGTACTTC. This codes for CASSLAASHPSEQYF.

The chain combines TRBV19 with TRBJ2-7, with 10 bases fitting TRBD2. The ends lost 6 bases at V and 3 bases at J; junction bases unmatched: 5. Germline lookup yields CDR1 LNHDA and CDR2 SQIVND (reference sequence). The CDR3 is 14 residues long. The CDR3 here is CASSLTSGIYEQYF. The CDR3 DNA sequence: TGTGCCAGTAGCTTAACTAGCGGGATCTACGAGCAGTACTTC.

As regards this clone: The germline gene is not matched at one end of the junction; a read error may be the cause. The chain employs TRBV23-1 and TRBJ2-3; D remains ambiguous. TRBV23-1 is designated an ORF whose function remains uncertain. This CDR3 has 12 amino acids. The CDR3 DNA is TGCGCCAGCAGTCAATCGAGGATAGGGCGGAATTTT. Translating gives CASSQSRIGRNF.

The gene calls are TRBV7-2 and TRBJ2-3; 14 bases align to TRBD2. CDR1 is SGHTA, CDR2 FQGNSA, per germline. The CDR3 sequence is 16 residues long. The ends lost 5 bases at V and 7 bases at J; junction bases unmatched: 8. The CDR3 bases are TGTGCCAGCAGCCCGGGACTAGCGGGAGCGGGAAATACGCAGTATTTT. Translated: CASSPGLAGAGNTQYF.

The chain links TRBV15 to TRBJ2-3; D is uncertain. The length of the CDR3 is 14 residues. Germline V gives CDR1 LNHNV, CDR2 YYDKDF (reference sequence). Deletions cut 3 bases from V and 1 base from J, with 8 bases between. This CDR3 reads CATSSLGGTDTQYF. As DNA, the CDR3 is TGTGCCACCAGCAGTCTTGGGGGCACAGATACGCAGTATTTT.

The chain links TRBV5-4 to TRBJ1-1; D may be TRBD1 (5 bases). CDR3 length: 14 amino acids. Trimming cost V 4 bases and J 6 bases, with 16 bases left between them. Germline V gene sequence: CDR1 SGHNT, CDR2 YYREEE (reference sequence). CDR3 DNA: TGTGCCAGCAGCCCTGGGTGGGGGATCCCTGAAGCTTTCTTT. Translating gives CASSPGWGIPEAFF.

The CDR3 DNA sequence: TGTGCCACCACCTCGGTAGGCGTCCTTTACGAGCAGTACTTC. Translated: CATTSVGVLYEQYF. This chain joins TRBV28 and TRBJ2-7; D remains unclear. Germline CDR1 MDHEN, CDR2 SYDVKM. CDR3 length: 14 residues. V lost 10 bases and J 4 bases, leaving 20 bases between the germline ends.

The V call is TRBV7-3, the J call TRBJ2-5; 7 nucleotides agree with TRBD1. V shed 4 bases, J shed 7 bases, and the junction held 6 bases outside the gene matches. Germline CDR1 and CDR2: SGHTA and FQGTGA. The CDR3 totals 13 residues. This chain's CDR3 is CASSSLAGGTQYF. The CDR3 bases are TGTGCCAGCAGCTCGCTAGCAGGGGGGACCCAGTACTTC. Looking up the rest from reference TRBV7-3 and TRBJ2-5 gives the full variable domain: GAGVSQTPSNKVTEKGKYVELRCDPISGHTALYWYRQSLGQGPEFLIYFQGTGAADDSGLPNDRFFAVRPEGSVSTLKIQRTERGDSAVYLCASSSLAGGTQYFGPGTRLLVL.

The rearrangement links TRBV21-1 to TRBJ1-5; the tabulated D call, TRBD1, remains unverified against the DNA. TRBV21-1 is a pseudogene segment. This CDR3 has 13 amino acids. This CDR3 is CASNRTGNQPQHF. CDR3 bases: TGTGCCAGCAACAGGACGGGCAATCAGCCCCAGCATTTT.

The genes are TRBV4-3 and TRBJ1-2; possibly TRBD1 for D (5 bases). This CDR3 contains 15 residues. Germline V gives CDR1 LGHNA, CDR2 YSLEER. V was shortened by 4 bases and J by 1 base, with 13 bases between the two germline ends. CDR3 region: CASSPTARDNYGYTF. The CDR3 DNA sequence: TGCGCCAGCAGCCCGACCGCCAGGGATAACTATGGCTACACCTTC.

The V and J genes are TRBV14 and TRBJ1-1, with a possible D match to TRBD1 (5 bases). This CDR3 has 15 residues. V lost 6 bases to trimming and J lost 1 base, with 15 bases between them. Germline values: CDR1 SGHDN, CDR2 FVKESK. The CDR3 region has the DNA TGTGCCAGCAGTCGAAATCAGGGCGAGAACACTGAAGCTTTCTTT. This sequence encodes CASSRNQGENTEAFF.

The chain recombines TRBV6-5 with TRBJ1-2, with D tentatively TRBD1 (5 bases). Trimming removed 2 bases from V and 5 bases from J, with 9 bases in between. Germline V gene data show CDR1 as MNHEY and CDR2 as SVGAGI. CDR3 size: 13 residues. The CDR3 loop is CASSYGGLYGYTF. CDR3 in DNA: TGTGCCAGCAGTTACGGGGGTTTGTATGGCTACACCTTC.

CDR3 protein: CSVDVSGNTEAFF. The CDR3 nucleotides are TGCAGCGTTGATGTCAGCGGGAACACTGAAGCTTTCTTT. The rearrangement joins TRBV29-1 to TRBJ1-1; D not certain. V lost 3 bases and J 1 base, leaving 9 bases between the germline ends. Per germline, CDR1 SQVTM and CDR2 ANQGSEA. The CDR3 spans 13 residues.

The rearrangement links TRBV15 to TRBJ1-6; 7 bases match TRBD1. CDR1 and CDR2 (germline): LNHNV, YYDKDF (reference sequence). The CDR3 contains 15 residues. V trimming: 7 bases; J trimming: 9 bases; junction bases outside the gene matches: 12. In DNA, the CDR3 is TGTGCCACCAAGACGACTGGGGAGGGGGCTTCACCCCTCCACTTT. Encoded protein: CATKTTGEGASPLHF.

This chain connects TRBV7-8 to TRBJ2-5; D uncertain. The CDR3 spans 16 residues. CDR1 and CDR2 (germline): SGHVS, FQNEAQ. Trimming removed 4 bases at V and 5 bases at J, with 20 bases between. CDR3 amino acids: CASSWRRQSAWETQYF. The CDR3 nucleotides read TGTGCCAGCAGCTGGCGTCGCCAATCAGCTTGGGAGACCCAGTACTTC.

The chain has TRBV4-2 and TRBJ2-7; TRBD1 might be the D (5 bases). Trimming removed 2 bases at V and 2 bases at J, with 13 bases between. Germline loops: CDR1 LGHNA, CDR2 YNFKEQ. This CDR3 region has 15 residues. CDR3 loop: CASSQSDSGTYEQYF. The CDR3 coding sequence is TGTGCCAGCAGCCAATCAGACAGTGGTACCTACGAGCAGTACTTC.